The T cell receptor beta chain described here comes from a study of cytomegalovirus exposure and HLA in healthy donors. Overall study context: An earlier analysis identified approximately 120 million unique TCR beta sequences in 170 million or so T cells.

Comments on this clone: Its antigen is not known.

The V and J ends lost 0 bases and 2 bases respectively, with 8 bases between them. Germline V CDR1 and CDR2: SGHVS, FQNEAQ. The CDR3 runs 15 residues. Study-level results: With further analysis later on, most CMV-associated TCR beta chains appeared HLA-restricted.

PCR employed 60 Vbeta and 13 Jbeta primers. Libraries were prepared by immunoSEQ multiplex PCR; TCRdb keeps only in-frame clonotypes and omits some of them. Here the sample spans fewer than 45,000 clones, 76% being singletons. This TCR derives from a woman in her 30s in good health and CMV-seropositive. The V gene is TRBV7-8, the J gene TRBJ1-5, with a weak D call TRBD1 (5 bases). The source material was PBMCs. In DNA form, the CDR3 reads TGTGCCAGCAGCTTAGCGGCAGGGCGCAATCAGCCCCAGCATTTT. Amino acid sequence: CASSLAAGRNQPQHF.